The present entry profiles one TCR beta chain with its context. Produced via immunoSEQ multiplex PCR; TCRdb's table is partial and in-frame only. Counted here are under 200,000 clones, roughly 85% occurring once; the ten biggest clones make up around 18%. In germline, CDR1 is SGHRS, CDR2 YFSETQ. The CDR3 has 13 residues. The J segment lost 4 bases and the V segment lost 3 bases, leaving 1 base of the junction unmatched. These data are taken from a study of blood T cell repertoires in COVID-19. As for the study in general: Sites in the United States, Italy and Spain provided acute and convalescent COVID-19 samples. The cDNA or gDNA used as material had been derived from T cells, B-cell-depleted T cells, or PBMCs.

Donors were grouped by their self-reported clinical history. The sequenced sample was PBMCs or T cells enriched from blood (not recorded which). This rearrangement joins TRBV5-1 to TRBJ1-5; 7 positions agree with TRBD1. This TCR derives from a man aged 60 to 75 who had recovered from COVID-19. The CDR3 DNA is TGCGCCAGCAGCTGGGACAGTAATCAGCCCCAGCATTTT. Translation: CASSWDSNQPQHF.